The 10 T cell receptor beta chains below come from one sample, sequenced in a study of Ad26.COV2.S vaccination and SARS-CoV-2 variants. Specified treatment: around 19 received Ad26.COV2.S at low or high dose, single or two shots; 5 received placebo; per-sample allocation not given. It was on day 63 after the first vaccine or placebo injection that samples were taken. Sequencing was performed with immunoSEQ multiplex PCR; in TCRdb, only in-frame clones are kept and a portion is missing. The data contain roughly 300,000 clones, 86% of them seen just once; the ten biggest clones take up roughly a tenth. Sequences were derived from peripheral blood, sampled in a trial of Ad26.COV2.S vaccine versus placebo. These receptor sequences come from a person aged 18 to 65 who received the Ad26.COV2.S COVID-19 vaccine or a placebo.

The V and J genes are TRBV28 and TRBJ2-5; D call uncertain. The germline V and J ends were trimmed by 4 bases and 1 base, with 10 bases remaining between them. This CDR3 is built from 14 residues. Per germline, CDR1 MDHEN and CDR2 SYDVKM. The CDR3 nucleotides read TGTGCCAGCAGTTCGCCGCAGCCCCAAGAGACCCAGTACTTC. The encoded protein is CASSSPQPQETQYF.

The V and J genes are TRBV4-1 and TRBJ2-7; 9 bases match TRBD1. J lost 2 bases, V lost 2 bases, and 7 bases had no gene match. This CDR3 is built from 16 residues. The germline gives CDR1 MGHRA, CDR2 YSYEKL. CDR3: CASSQPDRGPPYEQYF. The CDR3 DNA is TGCGCCAGCAGCCAACCGGACAGGGGCCCTCCCTACGAGCAGTACTTC.

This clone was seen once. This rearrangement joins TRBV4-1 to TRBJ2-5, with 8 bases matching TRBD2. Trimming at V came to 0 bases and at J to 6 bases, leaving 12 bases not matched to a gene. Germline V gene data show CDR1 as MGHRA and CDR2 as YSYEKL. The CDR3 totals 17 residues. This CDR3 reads CASSQDRSYGGAQTQYF. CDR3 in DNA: TGCGCCAGCAGCCAAGATCGCTCGTACGGGGGGGCTCAGACCCAGTACTTC.

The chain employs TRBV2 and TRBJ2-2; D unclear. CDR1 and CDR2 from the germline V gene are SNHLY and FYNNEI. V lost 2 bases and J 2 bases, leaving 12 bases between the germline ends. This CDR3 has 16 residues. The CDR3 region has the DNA TGTGCCAGCAGTGAACGGCAAATGGGAAACACCGGGGAGCTGTTTTTT. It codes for CASSERQMGNTGELFF. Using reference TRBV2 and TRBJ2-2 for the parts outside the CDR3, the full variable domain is EPEVTQTPSHQVTQMGQEVILRCVPISNHLYFYWYRQILGQKVEFLVSFYNNEISEKSEIFDDQFSVERPDGSNFTLKIRSTKLEDSAMYFCASSERQMGNTGELFFGEGSRLTVL.

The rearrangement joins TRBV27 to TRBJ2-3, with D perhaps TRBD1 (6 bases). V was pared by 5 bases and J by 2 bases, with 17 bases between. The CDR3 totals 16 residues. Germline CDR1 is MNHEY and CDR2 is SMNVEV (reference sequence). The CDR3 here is CASSPTTGLLTDTQYF. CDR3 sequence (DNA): TGTGCCAGCAGTCCGACGACAGGCCTACTCACAGATACGCAGTATTTT.

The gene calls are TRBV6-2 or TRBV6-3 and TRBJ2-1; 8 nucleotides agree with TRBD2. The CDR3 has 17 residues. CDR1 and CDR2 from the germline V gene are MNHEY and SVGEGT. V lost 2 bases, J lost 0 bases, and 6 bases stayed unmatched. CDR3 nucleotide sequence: TGTGCCAGCAGTTACAACCTAGCGGGTCGCTCCTACAATGAGCAGTTCTTC. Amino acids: CASSYNLAGRSYNEQFF.

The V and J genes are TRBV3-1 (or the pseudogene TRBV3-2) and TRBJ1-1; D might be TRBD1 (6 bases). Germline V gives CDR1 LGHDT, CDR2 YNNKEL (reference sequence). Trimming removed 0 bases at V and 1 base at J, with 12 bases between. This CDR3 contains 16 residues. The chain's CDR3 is CASSQDRGSGNTEAFF. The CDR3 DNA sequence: TGTGCCAGCAGCCAAGACAGGGGCTCGGGGAACACTGAAGCTTTCTTT.

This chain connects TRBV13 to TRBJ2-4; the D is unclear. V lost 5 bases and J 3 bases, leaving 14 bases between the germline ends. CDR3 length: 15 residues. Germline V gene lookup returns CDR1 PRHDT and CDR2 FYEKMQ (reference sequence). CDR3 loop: CASSPEGWVKNIQYF. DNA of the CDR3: TGTGCCAGCAGCCCGGAAGGTTGGGTCAAAAACATTCAGTACTTC.

The chain's CDR3 is CASSLALTVYGYTF. As DNA, the CDR3 is TGTGCCAGCAGCTTAGCGCTGACAGTCTATGGCTACACCTTC. J is TRBJ1-2 and V is TRBV7-9; D is possibly TRBD1 (5 bases). CDR3 length: 14 residues. V lost 0 bases and J lost 4, with 9 bases in between. The germline CDR1 and CDR2 sequences are SEHNR and FQNEAQ (reference sequence).

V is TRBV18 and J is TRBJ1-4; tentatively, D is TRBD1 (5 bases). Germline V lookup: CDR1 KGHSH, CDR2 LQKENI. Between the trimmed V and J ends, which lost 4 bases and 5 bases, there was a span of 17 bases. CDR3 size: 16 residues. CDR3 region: CASSLGPGRNNEKLFF. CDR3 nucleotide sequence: TGTGCCAGCTCACTGGGCCCGGGACGTAACAATGAAAAACTGTTTTTT.